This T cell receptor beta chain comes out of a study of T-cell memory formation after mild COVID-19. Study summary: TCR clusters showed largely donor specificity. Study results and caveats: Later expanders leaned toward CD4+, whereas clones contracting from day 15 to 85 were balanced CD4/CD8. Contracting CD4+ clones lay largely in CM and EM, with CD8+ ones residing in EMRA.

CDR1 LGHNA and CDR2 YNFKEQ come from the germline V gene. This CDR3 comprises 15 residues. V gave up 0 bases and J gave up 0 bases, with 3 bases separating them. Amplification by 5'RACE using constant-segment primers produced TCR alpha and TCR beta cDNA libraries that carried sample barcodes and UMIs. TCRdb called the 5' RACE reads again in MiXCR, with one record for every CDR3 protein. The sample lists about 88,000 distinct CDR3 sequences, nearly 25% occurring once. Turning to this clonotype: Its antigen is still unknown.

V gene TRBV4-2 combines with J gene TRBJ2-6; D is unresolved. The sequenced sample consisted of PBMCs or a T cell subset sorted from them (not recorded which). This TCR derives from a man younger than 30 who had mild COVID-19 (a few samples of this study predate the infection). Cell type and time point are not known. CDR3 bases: TGTGCCAGCAGCCAAGAAGCCTCTGGGGCCAACGTCCTGACTTTC. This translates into CASSQEASGANVLTF.